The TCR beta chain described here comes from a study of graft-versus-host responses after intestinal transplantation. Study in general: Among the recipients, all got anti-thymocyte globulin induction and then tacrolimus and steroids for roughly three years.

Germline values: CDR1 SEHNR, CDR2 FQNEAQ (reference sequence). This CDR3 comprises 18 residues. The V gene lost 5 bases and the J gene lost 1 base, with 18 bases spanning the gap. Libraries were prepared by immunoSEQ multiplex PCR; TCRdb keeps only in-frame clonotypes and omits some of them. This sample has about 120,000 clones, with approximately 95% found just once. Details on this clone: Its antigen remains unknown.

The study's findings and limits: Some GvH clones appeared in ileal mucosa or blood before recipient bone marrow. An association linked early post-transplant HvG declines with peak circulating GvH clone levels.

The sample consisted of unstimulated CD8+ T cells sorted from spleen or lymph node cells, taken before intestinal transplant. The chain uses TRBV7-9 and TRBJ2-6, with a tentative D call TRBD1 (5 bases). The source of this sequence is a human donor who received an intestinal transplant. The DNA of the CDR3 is TGTGCCAGCAGCCCGGTAATGACAGAACCTTCTGGGGCCAACGTCCTGACTTTC. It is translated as CASSPVMTEPSGANVLTF.